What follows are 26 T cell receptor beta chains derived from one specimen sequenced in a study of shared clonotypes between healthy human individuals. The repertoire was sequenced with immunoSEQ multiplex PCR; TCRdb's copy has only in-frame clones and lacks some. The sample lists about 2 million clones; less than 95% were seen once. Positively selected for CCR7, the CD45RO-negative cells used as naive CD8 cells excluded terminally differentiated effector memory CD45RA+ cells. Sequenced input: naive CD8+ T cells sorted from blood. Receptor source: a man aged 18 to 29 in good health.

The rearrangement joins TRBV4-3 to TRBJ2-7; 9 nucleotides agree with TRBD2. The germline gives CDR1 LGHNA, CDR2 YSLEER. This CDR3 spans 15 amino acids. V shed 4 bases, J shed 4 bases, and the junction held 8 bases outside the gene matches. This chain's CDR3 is CASSRGLAGKYEQYF. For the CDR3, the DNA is TGCGCCAGCAGCCGCGGCCTAGCGGGAAAATACGAGCAGTACTTC.

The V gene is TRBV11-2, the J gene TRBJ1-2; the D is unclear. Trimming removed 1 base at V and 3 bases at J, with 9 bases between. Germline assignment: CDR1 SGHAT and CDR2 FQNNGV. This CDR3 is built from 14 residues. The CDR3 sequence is CASSLGLNYYGYTF. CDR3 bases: TGTGCCAGCAGCTTAGGTCTTAATTACTATGGCTACACCTTC.

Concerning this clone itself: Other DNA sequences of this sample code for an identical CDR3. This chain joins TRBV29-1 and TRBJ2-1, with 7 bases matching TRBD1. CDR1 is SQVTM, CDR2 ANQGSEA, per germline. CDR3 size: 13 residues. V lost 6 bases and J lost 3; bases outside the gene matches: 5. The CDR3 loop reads CSVDRDSYNEQFF. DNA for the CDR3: TGCAGCGTGGACCGGGACAGCTACAATGAGCAGTTCTTC.

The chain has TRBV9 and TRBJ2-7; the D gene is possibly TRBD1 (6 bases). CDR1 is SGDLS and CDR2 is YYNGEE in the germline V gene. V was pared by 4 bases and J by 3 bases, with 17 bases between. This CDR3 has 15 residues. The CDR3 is CASSSLPGHLYEQYF. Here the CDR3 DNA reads TGTGCCAGCAGCTCTCTTCCGGGACACCTCTACGAGCAGTACTTC.

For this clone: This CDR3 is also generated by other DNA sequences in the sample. CDR3 region: CSASLNTEAFF. The CDR3 DNA is TGCAGTGCTAGTCTGAACACTGAAGCTTTCTTT. V usage is TRBV20-1 and J usage is TRBJ1-1; no reliable D call. Trimming took 3 bases from V and 0 from J, leaving 2 bases between them. Germline-derived CDR1 and CDR2 are DFQATT and SNEGSKA (reference sequence). There are 11 residues in the CDR3.

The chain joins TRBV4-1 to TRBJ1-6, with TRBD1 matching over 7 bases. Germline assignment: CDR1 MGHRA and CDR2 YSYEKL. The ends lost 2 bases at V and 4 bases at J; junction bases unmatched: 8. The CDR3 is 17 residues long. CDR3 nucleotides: TGCGCCAGCAGCCAAACGACAGGGAGGCTATATAATTCACCCCTCCACTTT. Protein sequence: CASSQTTGRLYNSPLHF.

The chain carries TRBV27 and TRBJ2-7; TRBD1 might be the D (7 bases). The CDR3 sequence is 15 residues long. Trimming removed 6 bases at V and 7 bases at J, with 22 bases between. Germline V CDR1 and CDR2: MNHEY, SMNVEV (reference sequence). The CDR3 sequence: CASSPQRKGAGEQYF. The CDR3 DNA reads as TGTGCCAGCAGCCCACAAAGGAAGGGGGCGGGAGAGCAGTACTTC.

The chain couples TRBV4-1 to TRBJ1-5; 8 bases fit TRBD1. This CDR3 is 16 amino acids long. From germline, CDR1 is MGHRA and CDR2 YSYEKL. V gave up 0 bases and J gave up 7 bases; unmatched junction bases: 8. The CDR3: CASSQDRATGEQPQHF. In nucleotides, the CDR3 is TGCGCCAGCAGCCAAGATCGTGCGACAGGGGAACAGCCCCAGCATTTT.

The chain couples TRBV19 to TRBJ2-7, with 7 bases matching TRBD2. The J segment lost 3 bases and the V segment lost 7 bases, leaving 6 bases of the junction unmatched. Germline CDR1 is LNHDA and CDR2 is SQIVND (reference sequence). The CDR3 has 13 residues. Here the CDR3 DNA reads TGTGCCAGTACCACCGGGGAGGGCTACGAGCAGTACTTC. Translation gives CASTTGEGYEQYF.

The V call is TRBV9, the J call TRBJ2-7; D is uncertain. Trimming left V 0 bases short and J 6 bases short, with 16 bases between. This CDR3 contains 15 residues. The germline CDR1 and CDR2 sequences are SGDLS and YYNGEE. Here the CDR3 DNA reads TGTGCCAGCAGCGTAGGAGGTGACACCCTTTCCGAGCAGTACTTC. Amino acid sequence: CASSVGGDTLSEQYF. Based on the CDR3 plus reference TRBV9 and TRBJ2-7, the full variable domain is DSGVTQTPKHLITATGQRVTLRCSPRSGDLSVYWYQQSLDQGLQFLIQYYNGEERAKGNILERFSAQQFPDLHSELNLSSLELGDSALYFCASSVGGDTLSEQYFGPGTRLTVT.

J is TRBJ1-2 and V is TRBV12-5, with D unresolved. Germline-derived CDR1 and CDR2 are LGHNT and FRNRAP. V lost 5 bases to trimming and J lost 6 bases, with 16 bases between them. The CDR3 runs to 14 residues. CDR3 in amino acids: CASGVWTNQDGYTF. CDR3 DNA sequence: TGTGCTAGTGGTGTTTGGACGAATCAGGATGGCTACACCTTC.

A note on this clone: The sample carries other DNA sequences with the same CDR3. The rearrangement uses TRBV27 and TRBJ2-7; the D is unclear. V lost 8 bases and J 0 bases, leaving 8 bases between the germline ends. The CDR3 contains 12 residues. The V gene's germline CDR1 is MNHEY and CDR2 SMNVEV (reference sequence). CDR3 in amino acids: CASSPNSYEQYF. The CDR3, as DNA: TGTGCCAGCTCCCCAAACTCCTACGAGCAGTACTTC.

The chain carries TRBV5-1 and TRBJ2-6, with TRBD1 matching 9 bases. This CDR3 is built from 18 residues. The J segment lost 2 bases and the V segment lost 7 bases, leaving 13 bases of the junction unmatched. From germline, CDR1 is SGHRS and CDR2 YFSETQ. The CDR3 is CASAYFRDREAGANVLTF. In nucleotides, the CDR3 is TGCGCCAGCGCTTACTTTAGGGACAGGGAGGCTGGGGCCAACGTCCTGACTTTC.

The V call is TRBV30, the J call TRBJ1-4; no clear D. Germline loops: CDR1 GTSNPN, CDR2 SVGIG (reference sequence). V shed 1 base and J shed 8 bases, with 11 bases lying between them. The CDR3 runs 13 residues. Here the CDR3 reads CAWSAPPSEKLFF. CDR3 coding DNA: TGTGCCTGGAGTGCTCCCCCCTCGGAAAAACTGTTTTTT.

This chain's CDR3 is CASSLGEGFSGNTIYF. CDR3 in DNA: TGTGCCAGCAGCTTAGGCGAGGGATTCTCTGGAAACACCATATATTTT. The J gene is TRBJ1-3, the V gene TRBV11-2; no clear D gene. This CDR3 comprises 16 residues. Trimming left V 1 base short and J 0 bases short, with 10 bases between. Germline values: CDR1 SGHAT, CDR2 FQNNGV.

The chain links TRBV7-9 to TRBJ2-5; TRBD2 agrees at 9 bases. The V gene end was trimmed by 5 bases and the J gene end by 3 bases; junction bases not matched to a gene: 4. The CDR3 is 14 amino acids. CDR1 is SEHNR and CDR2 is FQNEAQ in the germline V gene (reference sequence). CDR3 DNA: TGTGCCAGCAGCATGACTAGCGGCAAAGAGACCCAGTACTTC. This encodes CASSMTSGKETQYF. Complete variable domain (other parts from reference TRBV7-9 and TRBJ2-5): DTGVSQNPRHKITKRGQNVTFRCDPISEHNRLYWYRQTLGQGPEFLTYFQNEAQLEKSRLLSDRFSAERPKGSFSTLEIQRTEQGDSAMYLCASSMTSGKETQYFGPGTRLLVL.

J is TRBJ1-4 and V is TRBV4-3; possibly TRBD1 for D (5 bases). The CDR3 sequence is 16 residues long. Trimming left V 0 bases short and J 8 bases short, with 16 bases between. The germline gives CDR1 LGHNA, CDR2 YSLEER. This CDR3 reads CASSQDYGTLGEKLFF. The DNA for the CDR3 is TGCGCCAGCAGCCAAGATTACGGGACCCTAGGAGAAAAACTGTTTTTT.

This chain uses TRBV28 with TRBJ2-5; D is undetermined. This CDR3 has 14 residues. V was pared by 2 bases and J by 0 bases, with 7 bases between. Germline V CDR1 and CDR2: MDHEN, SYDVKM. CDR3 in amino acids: CASSLNYYQETQYF. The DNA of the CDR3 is TGTGCCAGCAGTTTAAACTACTACCAAGAGACCCAGTACTTC.

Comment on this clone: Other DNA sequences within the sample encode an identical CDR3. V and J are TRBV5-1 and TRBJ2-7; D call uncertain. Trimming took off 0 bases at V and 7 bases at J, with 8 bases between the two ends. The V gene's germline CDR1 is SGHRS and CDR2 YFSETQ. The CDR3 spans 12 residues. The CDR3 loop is CASSLEGNEQYF. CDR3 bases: TGCGCCAGCAGCTTGGAGGGAAATGAGCAGTACTTC.

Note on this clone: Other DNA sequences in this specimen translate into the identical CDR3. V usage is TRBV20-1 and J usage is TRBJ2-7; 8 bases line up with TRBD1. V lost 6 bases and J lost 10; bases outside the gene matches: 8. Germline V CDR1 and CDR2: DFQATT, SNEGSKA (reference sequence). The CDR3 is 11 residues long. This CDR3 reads CSATDREEQYF. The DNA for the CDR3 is TGCAGTGCGACGGACAGGGAAGAACAGTACTTC.

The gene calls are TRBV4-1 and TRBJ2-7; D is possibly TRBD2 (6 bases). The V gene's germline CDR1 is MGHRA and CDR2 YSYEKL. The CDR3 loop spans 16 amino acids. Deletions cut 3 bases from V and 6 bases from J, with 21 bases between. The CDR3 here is CASSQVILAGNGEQYF. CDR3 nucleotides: TGCGCCAGCAGCCAGGTTATTTTGGCGGGGAATGGCGAGCAGTACTTC.

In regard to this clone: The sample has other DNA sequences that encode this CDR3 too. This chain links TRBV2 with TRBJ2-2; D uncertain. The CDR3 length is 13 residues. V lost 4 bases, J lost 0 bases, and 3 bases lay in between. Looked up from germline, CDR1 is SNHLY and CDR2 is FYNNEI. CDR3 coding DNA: TGTGCCAGCAGTGCCTCGAACACCGGGGAGCTGTTTTTT. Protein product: CASSASNTGELFF.

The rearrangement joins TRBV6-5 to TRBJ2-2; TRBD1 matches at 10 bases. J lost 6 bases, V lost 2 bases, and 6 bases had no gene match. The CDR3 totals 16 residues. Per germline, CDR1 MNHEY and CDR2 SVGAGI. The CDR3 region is CASSYLRTGGAGELFF. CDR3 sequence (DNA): TGTGCCAGCAGTTACCTACGGACAGGGGGTGCCGGGGAGCTGTTTTTT.

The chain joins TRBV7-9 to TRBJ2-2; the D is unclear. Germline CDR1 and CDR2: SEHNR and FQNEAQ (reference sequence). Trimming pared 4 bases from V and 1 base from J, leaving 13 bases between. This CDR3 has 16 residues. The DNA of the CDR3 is TGTGCCAGCAGCTCATTAAGAGTGAAGAACACCGGGGAGCTGTTTTTT. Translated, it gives CASSSLRVKNTGELFF.

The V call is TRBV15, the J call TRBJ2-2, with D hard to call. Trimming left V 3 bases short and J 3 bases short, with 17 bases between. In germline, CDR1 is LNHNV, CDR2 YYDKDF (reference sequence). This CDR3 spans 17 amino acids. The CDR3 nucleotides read TGTGCCACCAGCAGGCCCCTCGAATCTGCCGACACCGGGGAGCTGTTTTTT. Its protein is CATSRPLESADTGELFF.

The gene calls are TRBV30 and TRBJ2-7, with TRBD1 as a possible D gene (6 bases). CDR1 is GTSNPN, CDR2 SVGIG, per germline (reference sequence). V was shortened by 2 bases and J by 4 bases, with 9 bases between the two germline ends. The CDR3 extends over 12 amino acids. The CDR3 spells CAWSFTGYEQYF. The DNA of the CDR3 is TGTGCCTGGAGTTTCACAGGGTACGAGCAGTACTTC.